A single sample gave rise to the 30 T cell receptor beta chains below, sequenced in a study of radiotherapy plus CTLA-4 blockade in lung cancer. The method was immunoSEQ multiplex PCR; TCRdb's version includes in-frame clones alone and lacks a portion of them. The table lists 95,000 to 150,000 clones, 90% of them singletons. The sample consisted of peripheral blood, taken from a patient treated with radiotherapy plus ipilimumab. The receptors were sampled from a human donor with non-small cell lung cancer that progressed on radiotherapy plus ipilimumab.

This clone was seen once. The chain uses TRBV5-6 and TRBJ2-1; D call uncertain. V lost 4 bases, J lost 10 bases, and 12 bases lay in between. This CDR3 is built from 12 residues. Germline V CDR1 and CDR2: SGHDT, YYEEEE. The chain's CDR3 is CASSLTTGEQFF. In DNA form, the CDR3 reads TGTGCCAGCAGCCTAACTACTGGAGAGCAGTTCTTC.

The V and J genes are TRBV9 and TRBJ1-1; the match to TRBD1 covers 7 bases. Germline V CDR1 and CDR2: SGDLS, YYNGEE. After removal of 3 bases from V and 0 bases from J, the junction contained 5 bases not matched to a gene. The CDR3 is made up of 15 amino acids. CDR3: CASSGRQGMNTEAFF. CDR3 bases: TGTGCCAGCAGCGGACGACAGGGTATGAACACTGAAGCTTTCTTT.

This chain joins TRBV19 and TRBJ2-1; D remains unclear. This CDR3 spans 13 amino acids. CDR1 and CDR2 from the germline V gene are LNHDA and SQIVND (reference sequence). V dropped 3 bases and J dropped 5 bases, with 8 bases sitting between them. The CDR3 DNA is TGTGCCAGTAGTATTAGTGATGACAATGAGCAGTTCTTC. Amino acids: CASSISDDNEQFF.

V and J are TRBV6-5 and TRBJ2-1, with D possibly TRBD2 on 5 matching bases. Deletions cut 0 bases from V and 9 bases from J, with 15 bases between. In germline, CDR1 is MNHEY, CDR2 SVGAGI. There are 15 residues in the CDR3. This chain's CDR3 is CASSYSIVSGSEQFF. The CDR3 region has the DNA TGTGCCAGCAGTTACTCGATTGTGTCGGGAAGTGAGCAGTTCTTC.

The chain joins TRBV19 to TRBJ2-2; D possibly corresponds to TRBD1 (6 bases). Per germline, CDR1 LNHDA and CDR2 SQIVND (reference sequence). Trimming pared 4 bases from V and 3 bases from J, leaving 21 bases between. This CDR3 comprises 18 residues. The CDR3 spells CASSTSKREAGDTGELFF. The CDR3 DNA reads TGTGCCAGTAGTACATCAAAAAGGGAAGCAGGGGACACCGGGGAGCTGTTTTTT. Complete variable domain (other parts from reference TRBV19 and TRBJ2-2): DGGITQSPKYLFRKEGQNVTLSCEQNLNHDAMYWYRQDPGQGLRLIYYSQIVNDFQKGDIAEGYSVSREKKESFPLTVTSAQKNPTAFYLCASSTSKREAGDTGELFFGEGSRLTVL.

This sequence joins TRBV6-4 and TRBJ1-1, with D tentatively TRBD1 (5 bases). The V end was cut by 5 bases, the J end by 4 bases, with 11 bases between. The V gene's germline CDR1 is MRHNA and CDR2 SNTAGT. The length of the CDR3 is 13 residues. The DNA of the CDR3 is TGTGCCAGCAGTTTGACTCAGGGCACTGAAGCTTTCTTT. It encodes CASSLTQGTEAFF.

This sequence joins TRBV6-5 and TRBJ1-2, with a weak D call TRBD1 (5 bases). Trimming pared 8 bases from V and 2 bases from J, leaving 9 bases between. CDR1 and CDR2 from the germline V gene are MNHEY and SVGAGI. CDR3 length: 12 residues. The CDR3 DNA is TGTGCCAGCCGGAGACAGAACTATGGCTACACCTTC. Amino acid sequence: CASRRQNYGYTF.

This chain links TRBV5-1 with TRBJ1-4, with D perhaps matching TRBD1 (5 bases). CDR1 is SGHRS and CDR2 is YFSETQ in the germline V gene. Trimming took 4 bases from V and 3 from J, leaving 13 bases between them. There are 15 residues in the CDR3. In nucleotides, the CDR3 is TGCGCCAGCAGCAGAGTCGGAGGGGCTAATGAAAAACTGTTTTTT. Its translation is CASSRVGGANEKLFF. Looking up the rest from reference TRBV5-1 and TRBJ1-4 gives the full variable domain: KAGVTQTPRYLIKTRGQQVTLSCSPISGHRSVSWYQQTPGQGLQFLFEYFSETQRNKGNFPGRFSGRQFSNSRSEMNVSTLELGDSALYLCASSRVGGANEKLFFGSGTQLSVL.

This clone was recorded once. J is TRBJ2-2 and V is TRBV5-1; D not certain. V lost 0 bases and J 5 bases, leaving 11 bases between the germline ends. Germline values: CDR1 SGHRS, CDR2 YFSETQ. The CDR3 has 15 amino acids. CDR3 nucleotides: TGCGCCAGCAGCTTGGAGGGAAGTGGGACCGGGGAGCTGTTTTTT. Its protein is CASSLEGSGTGELFF. Using reference TRBV5-1 and TRBJ2-2 for the parts outside the CDR3, the full variable domain is KAGVTQTPRYLIKTRGQQVTLSCSPISGHRSVSWYQQTPGQGLQFLFEYFSETQRNKGNFPGRFSGRQFSNSRSEMNVSTLELGDSALYLCASSLEGSGTGELFFGEGSRLTVL.

The chain has TRBV18 and TRBJ1-1, with a weak D call TRBD1 (5 bases). The germline gives CDR1 KGHSH, CDR2 LQKENI. Between the trimmed V and J ends, which lost 8 bases and 4 bases, there was a span of 14 bases. The CDR3 length is 13 residues. The CDR3 region is CASQVQGGTEAFF. CDR3 sequence (DNA): TGTGCCAGCCAGGTCCAGGGCGGCACTGAAGCTTTCTTT.

The chain recombines TRBV29-1 with TRBJ2-7; 7 positions match TRBD1. J gave up 7 bases and V 0 bases, and 12 bases lay outside the gene matches. Germline V lookup: CDR1 SQVTM, CDR2 ANQGSEA. The length of the CDR3 is 15 residues. CDR3 in amino acids: CSVEEGRGSHAEQYF. The CDR3 DNA follows: TGCAGCGTTGAAGAGGGCAGGGGGTCCCACGCGGAGCAGTACTTC.

The genes are TRBV27 and TRBJ2-7, with D possibly being TRBD2 (6 bases). The CDR3 is made up of 14 amino acids. Between the trimmed V and J ends, which lost 6 bases and 3 bases, there was a span of 15 bases. Germline-derived CDR1 and CDR2 are MNHEY and SMNVEV (reference sequence). This CDR3 is CASSASGPFYEQYF. The CDR3, as DNA: TGTGCCAGCAGCGCCAGCGGGCCTTTCTACGAGCAGTACTTC.

This clone turned up a few times. This rearrangement joins TRBV4-2 to TRBJ1-3, with D possibly TRBD1 on 5 matching bases. Trimming took 7 bases from V and 2 from J, leaving 12 bases between them. Germline loops: CDR1 LGHNA, CDR2 YNFKEQ. This CDR3 comprises 14 residues. CDR3 loop: CASTRGGTGNTIYF. The CDR3 DNA reads as TGTGCCAGCACCCGCGGGGGGACTGGAAACACCATATATTTT.

In this sample, this clone turned up once. The chain employs TRBV2 and TRBJ1-1; TRBD1 matches 7 bases. The V gene's germline CDR1 is SNHLY and CDR2 FYNNEI. Trimming cost V 3 bases and J 1 base; bases outside gene matches: 2. The CDR3 length is 14 residues. The CDR3 DNA follows: TGTGCCAGCAGTGACGGACAGGCGAACACTGAAGCTTTCTTT. Its translation is CASSDGQANTEAFF.

The chain couples TRBV7-9 to TRBJ2-7; 10 nucleotides agree with TRBD2. CDR3 length: 15 amino acids. The trim removed 3 bases at V and 2 bases at J, leaving 4 bases unmatched. CDR1 SEHNR and CDR2 FQNEAQ come from the germline V gene (reference sequence). CDR3 loop: CASSFGLADTYEQYF. CDR3 nucleotides: TGTGCCAGCAGCTTTGGACTAGCGGATACCTACGAGCAGTACTTC.

Comment on this clone: At the DNA level, this CDR3 is encoded by other sequences in the same sample as well. This chain connects TRBV11-3 to TRBJ2-1; D might be TRBD2 (5 bases). V was clipped by 6 bases and J by 4 bases, with 16 bases between them. This CDR3 is built from 15 residues. Germline assignment: CDR1 SGHNT and CDR2 YENEEA. The CDR3 spells CASSPTGGSYNEQFF. CDR3 nucleotides: TGTGCCAGCAGTCCGACGGGCGGGTCGTACAATGAGCAGTTCTTC.

This sequence joins TRBV5-4 and TRBJ1-2, with 9 nucleotides matching TRBD1. CDR1 is SGHNT, CDR2 YYREEE, per germline (reference sequence). CDR3 size: 14 residues. After removal of 4 bases from V and 8 bases from J, the junction contained 9 bases not matched to a gene. The CDR3 is CASSPLDRGDGYTF. As DNA, the CDR3 is TGTGCCAGCAGCCCGTTGGACAGGGGTGACGGCTACACCTTC.

Worth noting for this clone: One end of the junction does not line up with germline, which may come from a read error. The V and J genes are TRBV11-2 and TRBJ1-4; no firm D call. Germline V gene lookup returns CDR1 SGHAT and CDR2 FQNNGV. CDR3 size: 14 residues. The CDR3 nucleotides read TGTGCCGGCAGCACCGGACGGAATAATGAAAAACTGTTTTTT. Its protein is CAGSTGRNNEKLFF.

The V and J genes are TRBV2 and TRBJ1-1, with D perhaps matching TRBD1 (6 bases). Germline values: CDR1 SNHLY, CDR2 FYNNEI. The V end was cut by 6 bases, the J end by 4 bases, with 15 bases between. CDR3 length: 14 amino acids. The CDR3 loop reads CASRPGHLGTEAFF. CDR3 DNA sequence: TGTGCCAGCAGGCCGGGACACCTAGGCACTGAAGCTTTCTTT.

This chain joins TRBV5-4 and TRBJ1-1; D gene uncertain. The CDR3 totals 15 residues. Germline V gene data show CDR1 as SGHNT and CDR2 as YYREEE (reference sequence). V was pared by 0 bases and J by 1 base, with 10 bases between. As DNA, the CDR3 is TGTGCCAGCAGCTTGGGCCACATAGGGAACACTGAAGCTTTCTTT. Its translation is CASSLGHIGNTEAFF.

The chain carries TRBV19 and TRBJ2-1; TRBD1 agrees at 9 bases. V lost 1 base and J lost 8; bases outside the gene matches: 6. The CDR3 is 15 residues long. Per germline, CDR1 LNHDA and CDR2 SQIVND (reference sequence). CDR3 nucleotide sequence: TGTGCCAGTAGTATAGTCATACAGGGGGCAGATGAGCAGTTCTTC. As protein: CASSIVIQGADEQFF. The complete variable domain, with remaining parts taken from reference TRBV19 and TRBJ2-1, reads DGGITQSPKYLFRKEGQNVTLSCEQNLNHDAMYWYRQDPGQGLRLIYYSQIVNDFQKGDIAEGYSVSREKKESFPLTVTSAQKNPTAFYLCASSIVIQGADEQFFGPGTRLTVL.

J is TRBJ1-5 and V is TRBV7-9, with D possibly TRBD1 on 5 matching bases. The V gene's germline CDR1 is SEHNR and CDR2 FQNEAQ (reference sequence). Trimming stripped 5 bases from V and 9 bases from J, with 20 bases between. CDR3 length: 15 residues. The CDR3: CASSAVGGDRGPQHF. In DNA, the CDR3 is TGTGCCAGCAGCGCCGTAGGCGGAGACAGAGGGCCCCAGCATTTT.

The chain couples TRBV11-3 to TRBJ2-7, with 8 bases aligning to TRBD2. With V trimmed by 5 bases and J by 7 bases, 13 bases remained unmatched. Germline loops: CDR1 SGHNT, CDR2 YENEEA. The CDR3 spans 15 residues. CDR3 residues: CASSLYSGALVEQYF. The DNA for the CDR3 is TGTGCCAGCAGCCTATATAGCGGGGCCCTAGTTGAGCAGTACTTC.

The rearrangement uses TRBV28 and TRBJ2-7; 7 nucleotides align to TRBD1. This CDR3 has 16 amino acids. Germline CDR1 and CDR2: MDHEN and SYDVKM. The V segment lost 2 bases and the J segment 2 bases; nucleotides outside the gene matches: 9. The CDR3 nucleotides are TGTGCCAGCAGTTTAGGGGGACAGAAGCACCCCTACGAGCAGTACTTC. It specifies CASSLGGQKHPYEQYF.

The chain has TRBV2 and TRBJ1-2, with a tentative D call TRBD1 (6 bases). Germline CDR1 and CDR2: SNHLY and FYNNEI. V lost 4 bases to trimming and J lost 4 bases, with 7 bases between them. The CDR3 is 12 residues long. Here the CDR3 DNA reads TGTGCCAGCAGTGGACAGGTCTATGGCTACACCTTC. Protein product: CASSGQVYGYTF.

As concerns this clone: At one of its ends the junction is not consistent with the germline gene, which may arise from a read error. Distinct nucleotide sequences in the sample also encode this CDR3. The V call is TRBV7-7, the J call TRBJ2-2; maybe TRBD2 (5 bases). Germline V gene sequence: CDR1 SSHAT, CDR2 FNYEAQ (reference sequence). The CDR3 has 13 amino acids. CDR3 residues: CASSLRGTGELFF. The CDR3 coding sequence is TGTGCTAGCAGCTTAAGAGGGACCGGGGAGCTGTTTTTT.

CDR3 amino acids: CASSNILGPADEQFF. As DNA, the CDR3 is TGTGCCAGTAGTAACATACTAGGTCCCGCGGATGAGCAGTTCTTC. This chain links TRBV19 with TRBJ2-1; TRBD2 is a possible D gene (5 bases). The CDR3 totals 15 residues. CDR1 is LNHDA, CDR2 SQIVND, per germline (reference sequence). V lost 4 bases and J lost 8, with 18 bases in between.

The chain joins TRBV15 to TRBJ2-3; D not certain. This CDR3 has 16 residues. Germline V lookup: CDR1 LNHNV, CDR2 YYDKDF (reference sequence). The V end lost 0 bases, the J end lost 1 base, and 11 bases lay between the germline ends. CDR3 in DNA: TGTGCCACCAGCAGAGACGGCGGCCTAGGCACAGATACGCAGTATTTT. This codes for CATSRDGGLGTDTQYF.

The chain combines TRBV4-1 with TRBJ1-1; D is ambiguous. From germline, CDR1 is MGHRA and CDR2 YSYEKL. The CDR3 loop spans 14 amino acids. Trimming left V 3 bases short and J 7 bases short, with 15 bases between. This chain's CDR3 is CASSQNSYRLEAFF. The DNA of the CDR3 is TGCGCCAGCAGCCAGAACAGCTATCGACTTGAAGCTTTCTTT.

The chain joins TRBV7-6 to TRBJ2-2; no reliable D call. This CDR3 comprises 13 residues. The V and J ends lost 4 bases and 3 bases respectively, with 6 bases between them. Germline CDR1 SGHVS, CDR2 FNYEAQ. CDR3 coding DNA: TGTGCCAGCAGCTATGGTTACACCGGGGAGCTGTTTTTT. It codes for CASSYGYTGELFF.